A single sample is the source of the 24 T cell receptor beta chains below, sequenced in a study of blood T cells in healthy people across ages. A second PCR of 7 to 11 cycles used a sample-barcoded 5' primer and a J-beta primer mix. TCRdb recomputed calls from the 5' RACE reads with MiXCR, one row per CDR3 protein. The sample has approximately 680,000 distinct CDR3 sequences; approximately 30% are singletons. Specimen: blood. The receptors derive from a woman of 80 years or more in good health.

The chain is built from TRBV5-1 and TRBJ2-3; unclear D gene. Germline CDR1 and CDR2: SGHRS and YFSETQ. CDR3 length: 11 residues. Between the trimmed V and J ends, which lost 2 bases and 14 bases, there was a span of 12 bases. CDR3 bases: TGCGCCAGCAGCTTTGACCGAGCGCGGTATTTT. The encoded protein is CASSFDRARYF.

This clonotype was seen more than once but under ten times. The CDR3 here is CASAPRKRDIDSPLHF. The CDR3, as DNA: TGTGCCAGCGCTCCAAGGAAACGGGACATTGATTCACCCCTCCACTTT. This chain uses TRBV25-1 with TRBJ1-6; tentative D call: TRBD1 (6 bases). Trimming removed 8 bases at V and 8 bases at J, with 22 bases between. Germline CDR1 reads MGHDK; CDR2 reads SYGVNS. CDR3 length: 16 residues.

This clonotype appeared many times. The CDR3 bases are TGTGCCAGCAGTTACGGGACAGGGGGCCCTTCGTCTCTATCCGAGCAGTACTTC. Translated, it gives CASSYGTGGPSSLSEQYF. The V and J genes are TRBV6-2 or TRBV6-3 and TRBJ2-7; 12 bases map to TRBD1. Per germline, CDR1 MNHEY and CDR2 SVGEGT. Unmatched junction bases numbered 14, after V lost 2 bases and J lost 6 bases. The CDR3 is 18 amino acids.

This chain uses TRBV6-2 or TRBV6-3 with TRBJ2-5; D might be TRBD2 (6 bases). The V end was cut by 4 bases, the J end by 11 bases, with 23 bases between. CDR3 length: 15 amino acids. Germline loops: CDR1 MNHEY, CDR2 SVGEGT. The CDR3 bases are TGTGCCAGCAGTTTTTGTGGGACTCCGGGCAATGAGCAGTACTTC. It codes for CASSFCGTPGNEQYF.

This chain joins TRBV7-2 and TRBJ2-3; 10 bases align to TRBD1. After removal of 6 bases from V and 13 bases from J, the junction contained 10 bases not matched to a gene. The CDR3 contains 13 residues. CDR1 SGHTA and CDR2 FQGNSA come from the germline V gene. CDR3 DNA sequence: TGTGCCAGCAGAGATGGACAGGGGGGAAAAGAGTATTTT. It translates to CASRDGQGGKEYF.

As for this clonotype: A much larger clone lies one base from this, so it may be a read error. This sequence joins TRBV10-3 and TRBJ2-1; 14 positions agree with TRBD2. This CDR3 has 15 amino acids. Germline V lookup: CDR1 ENHRY, CDR2 SYGVKD. The CDR3 reads CVISAGTSGGNEQFF. CDR3 bases: TGTGTCATCAGCGCCGGGACTAGCGGGGGCAATGAGCAGTTCTTC.

CDR3 residues: CASSLGAGAKNIQYF. CDR3 coding DNA: TGCGCCAGCAGCTTGGGCGCTGGAGCCAAAAACATTCAGTACTTC. The chain links TRBV5-1 to TRBJ2-4; D gene unclear. The germline V gene encodes CDR1 SGHRS and CDR2 YFSETQ. The germline V and J ends were trimmed by 0 bases and 0 bases, with 7 bases remaining between them. This CDR3 is 15 amino acids long. Drawing the rest from reference TRBV5-1 and TRBJ2-4, the complete variable domain is KAGVTQTPRYLIKTRGQQVTLSCSPISGHRSVSWYQQTPGQGLQFLFEYFSETQRNKGNFPGRFSGRQFSNSRSEMNVSTLELGDSALYLCASSLGAGAKNIQYFGAGTRLSVL.

This clonotype was counted ten times or more. CDR3 coding DNA: TGCGCCAGCAGCTTGGGACTAGCGGGGGGCTTGGACATTCAGTACTTC. Translation: CASSLGLAGGLDIQYF. This chain uses TRBV5-1 with TRBJ2-4, with 13 bases that match TRBD2. Germline V gene lookup returns CDR1 SGHRS and CDR2 YFSETQ. V shed 0 bases and J 8 bases; nucleotides not matched to a gene: 5. This CDR3 has 16 amino acids. The whole variable domain, remainder taken from reference TRBV5-1 and TRBJ2-4, is KAGVTQTPRYLIKTRGQQVTLSCSPISGHRSVSWYQQTPGQGLQFLFEYFSETQRNKGNFPGRFSGRQFSNSRSEMNVSTLELGDSALYLCASSLGLAGGLDIQYFGAGTRLSVL.

This clonotype was detected ten times or more. This chain links TRBV24-1 with TRBJ2-1, with 7 nucleotides matching TRBD1. Germline V lookup: CDR1 KGHDR, CDR2 SFDVKD. The CDR3 has 15 amino acids. Germline trimming cut 5 bases from V and 8 bases from J; bases unmatched to any gene: 11. This CDR3 reads CATSADRVRGDEQFF. The CDR3 region has the DNA TGTGCCACCAGTGCAGACAGGGTGAGAGGAGATGAGCAGTTCTTC.

The chain couples TRBV6-4 to TRBJ2-1; 7 nucleotides agree with TRBD2. The CDR3 totals 16 residues. Germline values: CDR1 MRHNA, CDR2 SNTAGT. After removal of 4 bases from V and 9 bases from J, the junction contained 15 bases not matched to a gene. CDR3 protein: CASSAVPGTPGGEQFF. Here the CDR3 DNA reads TGTGCCAGCAGTGCCGTTCCCGGGACGCCGGGGGGTGAGCAGTTCTTC.

A word on this clonotype: This clone may be a read error of a much larger clone one base away. V and J are TRBV6-6 and TRBJ1-6, with D unclear. CDR3 length equals 14 residues. Per the germline V gene, CDR1 is MNHNY and CDR2 is SVGAGI (reference sequence). The CDR3 DNA reads TGTGCCAGCAGTTACCACACAGAAGATTCACCCCCCCACTTT. Translation gives CASSYHTEDSPPHF.

This clonotype was counted many times. The rearrangement joins TRBV24-1 to TRBJ2-3, with 7 bases identical to TRBD2. This CDR3 has 15 residues. The germline V gene has CDR1 KGHDR and CDR2 SFDVKD. Unmatched junction bases numbered 10, after V lost 8 bases and J lost 3 bases. The CDR3 spells CATKPERLATDTQYF. CDR3 coding DNA: TGTGCCACCAAACCTGAAAGACTAGCAACAGATACGCAGTATTTT.

A few counts support this clonotype. The chain links TRBV20-1 to TRBJ1-2; D may be TRBD1 (5 bases). Deletions cut 6 bases from V and 8 bases from J, with 10 bases between. Germline CDR1 and CDR2: DFQATT and SNEGSKA (reference sequence). The CDR3 is 10 residues long. CDR3 residues: CSAGGSGYTF. The CDR3 bases are TGCAGTGCCGGGGGGAGCGGCTACACCTTC.

With regard to this clonotype: This clone may be a read error of a much larger clone one base away. This rearrangement joins TRBV7-9 to TRBJ2-5; perhaps TRBD2 as D (6 bases). Looked up from germline, CDR1 is SEHNR and CDR2 is FQNEAQ (reference sequence). The CDR3 sequence is 12 residues long. In DNA, the CDR3 is TGTGCCAGCGGCTTAGCGGATGCGTGGCAGTACTTC. Translating it yields CASGLADAWQYF.

This clonotype was counted only a few times. The chain employs TRBV5-1 and TRBJ1-2; TRBD1 matches at 10 bases. Per germline, CDR1 SGHRS and CDR2 YFSETQ. Trimming removed 1 base from V and 4 bases from J; junction bases left unmatched: 4. The CDR3 length is 15 residues. DNA for the CDR3: TGCGCCAGCAGCTTGCGACAGGGGGCGGCCTATGGCTACACCTTC. The encoded protein is CASSLRQGAAYGYTF. Full variable domain (outside the CDR3, taken from reference TRBV5-1 and TRBJ1-2): KAGVTQTPRYLIKTRGQQVTLSCSPISGHRSVSWYQQTPGQGLQFLFEYFSETQRNKGNFPGRFSGRQFSNSRSEMNVSTLELGDSALYLCASSLRQGAAYGYTFGSGTRLTVV.

This clonotype was recorded many times. The chain links TRBV7-2 to TRBJ1-2, with TRBD1 matching 7 bases. The CDR3 is 15 amino acids. The germline gives CDR1 SGHTA, CDR2 FQGNSA. The J segment lost 8 bases and the V segment lost 4 bases, leaving 13 bases of the junction unmatched. The CDR3 sequence: CASSSLGQTPLGYTF. CDR3 bases: TGTGCCAGCAGCTCCCTGGGACAGACTCCTTTGGGCTACACCTTC.

CDR3 sequence (DNA): TGTGCCAGCAGCAAAGCTAGGGTAGGTCAGCCCCAGCATTTT. As protein: CASSKARVGQPQHF. This chain links TRBV21-1 with TRBJ1-5. TRBV21-1 counts as a pseudogene. The CDR3 spans 14 residues.

This clonotype was counted at least ten times. The rearrangement links TRBV9 to TRBJ2-1; 8 nucleotides agree with TRBD1. Looked up from germline, CDR1 is SGDLS and CDR2 is YYNGEE. Trimming took 0 bases from V and 6 from J; bases not matched to a gene: 5. This CDR3 contains 15 residues. The CDR3 protein is CASSVADRGGNEQFF. As DNA, the CDR3 is TGTGCCAGCAGCGTAGCCGACAGGGGAGGCAATGAGCAGTTCTTC. Complete variable domain (other parts from reference TRBV9 and TRBJ2-1): DSGVTQTPKHLITATGQRVTLRCSPRSGDLSVYWYQQSLDQGLQFLIQYYNGEERAKGNILERFSAQQFPDLHSELNLSSLELGDSALYFCASSVADRGGNEQFFGPGTRLTVL.

The V call is TRBV20-1, the J call TRBJ2-5; 7 nucleotides line up with TRBD1. J gave up 2 bases and V 6 bases, and 15 bases lay outside the gene matches. Looked up from germline, CDR1 is DFQATT and CDR2 is SNEGSKA (reference sequence). The CDR3 has 16 amino acids. CDR3 region: CSARKPGQFSQETQYF. CDR3 bases: TGCAGTGCCAGGAAACCGGGACAGTTCTCTCAAGAGACCCAGTACTTC.

This clonotype came up many times. This chain joins TRBV5-1 and TRBJ1-1; TRBD1 is a possible D gene (6 bases). V gave up 3 bases and J gave up 2 bases, with 11 bases separating them. In germline, CDR1 is SGHRS, CDR2 YFSETQ. This CDR3 has 14 residues. The CDR3 DNA sequence: TGCGCCAGCAGCTCTTCCGGGGGCAACACTGAAGCTTTCTTT. It is translated as CASSSSGGNTEAFF.

This clonotype occurred many times. The V and J genes are TRBV20-1 and TRBJ2-5; 10 nucleotides align to TRBD2. Germline trimming cut 0 bases from V and 4 bases from J; bases unmatched to any gene: 11. The germline V gene encodes CDR1 DFQATT and CDR2 SNEGSKA (reference sequence). The CDR3 totals 17 residues. For the CDR3, the DNA is TGCAGTGCTAGAGATCTCCAGCGGGGGGGCATGGGAGAGACCCAGTACTTC. Encoded protein: CSARDLQRGGMGETQYF.

The table lists this clonotype with many counts. The chain has TRBV2 and TRBJ2-7; 8 bases line up with TRBD1. CDR3 length equals 18 residues. V dropped 6 bases and J dropped 3; count of bases not matched to a gene: 19. Germline values: CDR1 SNHLY, CDR2 FYNNEI. Here the CDR3 reads CASSVTTRQGQRFYEQYF. CDR3 coding DNA: TGTGCCAGCAGCGTCACCACACGACAGGGGCAGAGATTCTACGAGCAGTACTTC.

This clonotype was seen repeatedly, ten times or more. The CDR3: CASSLHDEKLFF. In DNA form, the CDR3 reads TGTGCCAGCAGCCTCCATGATGAAAAACTGTTTTTT. This chain joins TRBV3-1 and TRBJ1-4; no clear D. The V end lost 4 bases, the J end lost 6 bases, and 6 bases lay between the germline ends. CDR1 is LGHDT and CDR2 is YNNKEL in the germline V gene (reference sequence). The CDR3 sequence is 12 residues long.

In this sample, this clonotype turned up many times. This chain links TRBV7-2 with TRBJ2-3, with TRBD2 as a possible D gene (6 bases). Trimming removed 0 bases from V and 0 bases from J, with 10 bases in between. This CDR3 has 16 amino acids. Germline V gives CDR1 SGHTA, CDR2 FQGNSA. This chain's CDR3 is CASSLASTRSTDTQYF. The DNA of the CDR3 is TGTGCCAGCAGCTTAGCCTCGACTAGAAGCACAGATACGCAGTATTTT.